This TCR beta chain originates from a study of blood T cell repertoires in COVID-19. Study overall: The United States, Italy and Spain were the sources of the acute and convalescent COVID-19 samples. PBMCs, B-cell-depleted T cells, or T cells were the source of the cDNA or gDNA that made up the material.

In assigning cohorts, the study relied on participant-reported clinical history. On this clone: Other nucleotide sequences in the sample specify the same CDR3.

Germline CDR1 KGHSH, CDR2 LQKENI. V dropped 1 base and J dropped 0; count of bases not matched to a gene: 4. CDR3 length: 16 amino acids. Original handling: Cell counts per sample came from amplifying reference gene primers. Here immunoSEQ multiplex PCR was the method, and the copy in TCRdb shows in-frame clones only, minus some. The DNA was the basis for D and trimming; V, J and clone size are from that table. The table lists roughly 41,000 clones, roughly 86% of them singletons. V gene TRBV18 combines with J gene TRBJ2-3; 7 bases agree with TRBD2. The receptor was isolated from a woman between 45 and 65 years old who had recovered from COVID-19. The sample taken for sequencing was PBMCs or T cells enriched from blood (not recorded which). For the CDR3, the DNA is TGTGCCAGCTCACCACGTGGGGGGGGTAGCACAGATACGCAGTATTTT. Its protein is CASSPRGGGSTDTQYF. The full variable domain, completed using reference TRBV18 and TRBJ2-3, is NAGVMQNPRHLVRRRGQEARLRCSPMKGHSHVYWYRQLPEEGLKFMVYLQKENIIDESGMPKERFSAEFPKEGPSILRIQQVVRGDSAAYFCASSPRGGGSTDTQYFGPGTRLTVL.